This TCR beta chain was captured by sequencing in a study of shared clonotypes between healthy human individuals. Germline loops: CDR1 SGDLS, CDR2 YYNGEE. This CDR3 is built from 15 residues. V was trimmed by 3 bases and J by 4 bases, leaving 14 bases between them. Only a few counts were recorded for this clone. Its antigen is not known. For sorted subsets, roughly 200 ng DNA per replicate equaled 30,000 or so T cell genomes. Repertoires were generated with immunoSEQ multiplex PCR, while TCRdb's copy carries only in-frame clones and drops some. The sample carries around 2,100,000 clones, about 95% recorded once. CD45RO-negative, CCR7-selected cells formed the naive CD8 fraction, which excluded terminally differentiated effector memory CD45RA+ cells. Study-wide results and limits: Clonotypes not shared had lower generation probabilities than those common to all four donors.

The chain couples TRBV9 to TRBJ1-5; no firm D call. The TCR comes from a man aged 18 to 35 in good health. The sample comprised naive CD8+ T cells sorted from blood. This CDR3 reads CASSEDGWENQPQHF. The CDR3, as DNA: TGTGCCAGCAGCGAGGACGGGTGGGAAAATCAGCCCCAGCATTTT.